This TCR beta chain appears in the sequencing data of a study of read filtering for tumor transcriptome and immune sequencing. CDR1 and CDR2 from the germline V gene are MNHEY and SMNVEV (reference sequence). V was trimmed by 5 bases and J by 1 base, leaving 15 bases between them. The CDR3 is 16 residues long. This library used approximately 370 ng RNA and molecular barcoded adaptors spanning alpha/delta and beta/gamma chains. MiXCR, run by TCRdb on the reads, gives a single entry per CDR3 protein. The data contain tens of thousands of distinct CDR3 sequences, roughly 19% of them singletons. In its sample, this clonotype was seen a few times. Every patient had bone marrow sampled while the disease was active.

The chain uses TRBV27 and TRBJ1-3; D gene uncertain. The receptor's source is a donor at least 40 years old with multiple myeloma. Sequencing used a population of CD138-negative cells sorted from bone marrow. This CDR3 reads CASSSSPVGSGNTIYF. The DNA of the CDR3 is TGTGCCAGCAGTAGTAGCCCGGTGGGTTCTGGAAACACCATATATTTT.